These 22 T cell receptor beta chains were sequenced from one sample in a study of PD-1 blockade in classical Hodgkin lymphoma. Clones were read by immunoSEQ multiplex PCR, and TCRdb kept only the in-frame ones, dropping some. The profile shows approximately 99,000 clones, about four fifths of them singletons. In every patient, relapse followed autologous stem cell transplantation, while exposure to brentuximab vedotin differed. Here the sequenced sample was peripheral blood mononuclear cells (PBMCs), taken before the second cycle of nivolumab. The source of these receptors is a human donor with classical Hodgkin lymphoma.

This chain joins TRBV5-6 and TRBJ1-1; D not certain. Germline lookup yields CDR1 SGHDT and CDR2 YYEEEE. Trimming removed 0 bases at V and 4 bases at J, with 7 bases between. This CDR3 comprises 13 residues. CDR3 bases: TGTGCCAGCAGCTTGGTAGGCCCCACTGAAGCTTTCTTT. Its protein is CASSLVGPTEAFF.

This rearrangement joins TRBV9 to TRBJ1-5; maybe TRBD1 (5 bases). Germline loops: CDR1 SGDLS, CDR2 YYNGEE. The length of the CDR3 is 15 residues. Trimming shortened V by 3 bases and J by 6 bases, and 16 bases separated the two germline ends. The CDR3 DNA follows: TGTGCCAGCAGCGGACACTCAGGGAGGGGTCAGCCCCAGCATTTT. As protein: CASSGHSGRGQPQHF.

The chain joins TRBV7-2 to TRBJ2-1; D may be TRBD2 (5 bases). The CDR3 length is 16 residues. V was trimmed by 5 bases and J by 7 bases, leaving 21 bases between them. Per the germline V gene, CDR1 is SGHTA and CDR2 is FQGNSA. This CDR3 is CASSPQVRAARNEQFF. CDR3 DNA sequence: TGTGCCAGCAGCCCCCAGGTACGAGCGGCGAGGAATGAGCAGTTCTTC.

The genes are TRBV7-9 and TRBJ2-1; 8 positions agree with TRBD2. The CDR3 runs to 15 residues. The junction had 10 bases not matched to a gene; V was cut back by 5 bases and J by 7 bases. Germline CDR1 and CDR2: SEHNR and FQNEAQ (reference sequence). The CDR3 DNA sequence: TGTGCCAGCAGCCTTAGCGGGACCCTAGGGAATGAGCAGTTCTTC. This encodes CASSLSGTLGNEQFF.

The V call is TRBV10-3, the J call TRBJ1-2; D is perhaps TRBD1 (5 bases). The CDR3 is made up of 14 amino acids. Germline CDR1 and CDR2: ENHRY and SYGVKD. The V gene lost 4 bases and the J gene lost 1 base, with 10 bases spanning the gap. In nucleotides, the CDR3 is TGTGCCATCAGTGCTGGGGGTTATAACTATGGCTACACCTTC. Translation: CAISAGGYNYGYTF.

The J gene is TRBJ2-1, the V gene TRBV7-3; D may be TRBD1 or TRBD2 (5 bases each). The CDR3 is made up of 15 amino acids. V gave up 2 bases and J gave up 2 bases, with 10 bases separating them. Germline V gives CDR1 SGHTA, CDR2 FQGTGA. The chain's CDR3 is CASSLSGPAYNEQFF. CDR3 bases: TGTGCCAGCAGCTTATCGGGACCTGCCTACAATGAGCAGTTCTTC.

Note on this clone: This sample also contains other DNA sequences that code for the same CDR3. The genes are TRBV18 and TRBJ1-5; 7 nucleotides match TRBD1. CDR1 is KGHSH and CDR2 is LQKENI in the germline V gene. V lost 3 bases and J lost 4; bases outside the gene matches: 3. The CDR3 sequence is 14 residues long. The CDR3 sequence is CASSPTGRNQPQHF. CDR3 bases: TGTGCCAGCTCACCGACAGGGAGGAATCAGCCCCAGCATTTT. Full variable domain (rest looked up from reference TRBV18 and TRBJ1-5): NAGVMQNPRHLVRRRGQEARLRCSPMKGHSHVYWYRQLPEEGLKFMVYLQKENIIDESGMPKERFSAEFPKEGPSILRIQQVVRGDSAAYFCASSPTGRNQPQHFGDGTRLSIL.

The CDR3 region is CASSLAGSRYYNEQFF. CDR3 sequence (DNA): TGCGCCAGCAGCTTGGCGGGTAGTCGTTATTACAATGAGCAGTTCTTC. The V call is TRBV5-1, the J call TRBJ2-1; no reliable D call. Trimming left V 0 bases short and J 4 bases short, with 14 bases between. The CDR3 runs to 16 residues. Germline V lookup: CDR1 SGHRS, CDR2 YFSETQ.

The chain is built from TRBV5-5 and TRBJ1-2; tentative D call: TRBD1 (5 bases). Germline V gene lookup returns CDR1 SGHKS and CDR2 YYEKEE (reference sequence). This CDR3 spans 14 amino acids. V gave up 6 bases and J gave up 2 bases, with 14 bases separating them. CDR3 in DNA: TGTGCCAGCACCGCCGTGGGGGTCAACTATGGCTACACCTTC. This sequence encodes CASTAVGVNYGYTF.

In nucleotides, the CDR3 is TGTGCCAGCAGCGTAGGCAGGACTCCCACTGAAGCTTTCTTT. It codes for CASSVGRTPTEAFF. J is TRBJ1-1 and V is TRBV9; D gene ambiguous. This CDR3 contains 14 residues. The V and J ends lost 0 bases and 4 bases respectively, with 10 bases between them. Germline V gives CDR1 SGDLS, CDR2 YYNGEE. Full variable domain (missing parts from reference TRBV9 and TRBJ1-1): DSGVTQTPKHLITATGQRVTLRCSPRSGDLSVYWYQQSLDQGLQFLIQYYNGEERAKGNILERFSAQQFPDLHSELNLSSLELGDSALYFCASSVGRTPTEAFFGQGTRLTVV.

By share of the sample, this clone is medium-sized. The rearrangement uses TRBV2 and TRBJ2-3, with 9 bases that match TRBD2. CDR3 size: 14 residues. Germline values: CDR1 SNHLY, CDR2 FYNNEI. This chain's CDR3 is CAGWLSGRRDTQYF. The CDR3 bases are TGTGCTGGATGGTTGAGCGGGAGGAGGGATACGCAGTATTTT.

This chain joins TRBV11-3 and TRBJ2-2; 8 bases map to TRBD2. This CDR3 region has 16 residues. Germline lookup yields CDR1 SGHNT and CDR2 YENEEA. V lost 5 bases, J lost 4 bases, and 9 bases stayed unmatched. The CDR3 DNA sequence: TGTGCCAGCAGCCCTTTTGCGGGAGGAAGCACCGGGGAGCTGTTTTTT. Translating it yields CASSPFAGGSTGELFF.

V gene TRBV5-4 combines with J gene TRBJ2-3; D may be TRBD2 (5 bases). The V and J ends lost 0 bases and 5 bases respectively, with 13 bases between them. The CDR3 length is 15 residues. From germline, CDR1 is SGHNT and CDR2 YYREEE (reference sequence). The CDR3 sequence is CASSLVTGRIDTQYF. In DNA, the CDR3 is TGTGCCAGCAGCTTGGTTACGGGAAGAATAGATACGCAGTATTTT.

The CDR3 sequence is CASSSPGPAGLEQFF. The CDR3 bases are TGTGCCAGCAGCTCTCCGGGACCCGCCGGATTAGAGCAGTTCTTC. The chain employs TRBV5-4 and TRBJ2-1; possibly TRBD1 or TRBD2 for D (5 bases each). This CDR3 has 15 residues. V was cut by 3 bases and J by 10 bases, with 20 bases left in between. Germline assignment: CDR1 SGHNT and CDR2 YYREEE (reference sequence).

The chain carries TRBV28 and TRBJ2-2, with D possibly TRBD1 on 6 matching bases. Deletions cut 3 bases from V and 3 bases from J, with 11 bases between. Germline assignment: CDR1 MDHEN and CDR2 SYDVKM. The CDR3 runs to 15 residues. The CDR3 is CASSFVSGDTGELFF. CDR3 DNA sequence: TGTGCCAGCAGTTTTGTTTCAGGGGACACCGGGGAGCTGTTTTTT.

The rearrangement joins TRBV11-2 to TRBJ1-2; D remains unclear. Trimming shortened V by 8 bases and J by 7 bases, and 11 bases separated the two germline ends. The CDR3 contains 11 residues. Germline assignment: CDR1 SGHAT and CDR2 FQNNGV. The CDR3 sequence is CASGPGSGYTF. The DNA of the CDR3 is TGTGCCAGCGGACCGGGCAGTGGCTACACCTTC. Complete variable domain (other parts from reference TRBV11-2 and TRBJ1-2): EAGVAQSPRYKIIEKRQSVAFWCNPISGHATLYWYQQILGQGPKLLIQFQNNGVVDDSQLPKDRFSAERLKGVDSTLKIQPAKLEDSAVYLCASGPGSGYTFGSGTRLTVV.

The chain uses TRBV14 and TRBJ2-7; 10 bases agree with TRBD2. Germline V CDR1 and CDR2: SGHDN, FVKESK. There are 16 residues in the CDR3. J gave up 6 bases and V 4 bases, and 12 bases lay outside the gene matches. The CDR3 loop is CASSPLAGEPLGEQYF. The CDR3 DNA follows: TGTGCCAGCAGCCCTCTAGCGGGAGAACCGCTAGGCGAGCAGTACTTC.

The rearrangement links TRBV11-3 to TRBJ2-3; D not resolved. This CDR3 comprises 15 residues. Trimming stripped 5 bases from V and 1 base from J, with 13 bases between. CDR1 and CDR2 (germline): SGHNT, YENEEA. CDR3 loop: CASSPRLGGTDTQYF. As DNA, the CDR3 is TGTGCCAGCAGCCCTCGATTAGGTGGCACAGATACGCAGTATTTT.

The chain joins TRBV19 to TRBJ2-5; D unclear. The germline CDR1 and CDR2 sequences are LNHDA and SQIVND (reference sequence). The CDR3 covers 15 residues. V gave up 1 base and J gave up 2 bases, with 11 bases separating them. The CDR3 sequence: CASSIGWQEQETQYF. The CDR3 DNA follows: TGTGCCAGTAGTATAGGGTGGCAGGAGCAAGAGACCCAGTACTTC.

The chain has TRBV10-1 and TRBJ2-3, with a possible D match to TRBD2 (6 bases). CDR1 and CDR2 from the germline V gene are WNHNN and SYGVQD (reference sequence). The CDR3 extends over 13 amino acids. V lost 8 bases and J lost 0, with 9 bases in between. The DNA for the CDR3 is TGCGCCAGCGGGAGGACTAGCACAGATACGCAGTATTTT. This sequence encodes CASGRTSTDTQYF.

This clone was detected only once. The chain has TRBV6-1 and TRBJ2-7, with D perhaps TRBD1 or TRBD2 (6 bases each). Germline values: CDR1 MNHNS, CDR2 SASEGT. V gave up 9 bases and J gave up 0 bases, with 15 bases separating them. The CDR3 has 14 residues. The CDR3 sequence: CASDRRDISYEQYF. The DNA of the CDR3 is TGTGCCAGTGACCGGAGGGACATCTCCTACGAGCAGTACTTC.

As DNA, the CDR3 is TGCGCCAGTGGGGACATAGGGGTAGCATCAGAGACCCAGTACTTC. Translation gives CASGDIGVASETQYF. The chain recombines TRBV10-2 with TRBJ2-5; tentative D call: TRBD1 (6 bases). The germline V gene encodes CDR1 WSHSY and CDR2 SAAADI. This CDR3 region has 15 residues. V lost 9 bases to trimming and J lost 4 bases, with 21 bases between them.